This TCR beta chain was recovered during a study of T cell responses to AZD1222 COVID-19 vaccine. Germline V CDR1 and CDR2: LNHDA, SQIVND (reference sequence). V was clipped by 5 bases and J by 2 bases, with 19 bases between them. CDR3 length: 17 amino acids. Assay: immunoSEQ multiplex PCR; the TCRdb copy retains only in-frame clones and omits some. The table records tens of thousands of clones, roughly 90% of them present only once. Sequences were derived from peripheral blood, sampled 28 days after the second AZD1222 dose. The clonotype was recovered from an adult who received the AZD1222 COVID-19 vaccine. This chain links TRBV19 with TRBJ1-5; perhaps TRBD1 as D (6 bases). The chain's CDR3 is CASSGYYREGGNQPQHF. For the CDR3, the DNA is TGTGCCAGTAGTGGATATTACAGGGAAGGGGGCAATCAGCCCCAGCATTTT.